Sequencing of this TCR beta chain was carried out in a study of beta chain features in type 1 diabetes. General observations from the study: Shortening of TCRB CDR3s, moderate but significant, appeared in all four CD4+ subsets of Type 1 diabetes patients.

Per the germline V gene, CDR1 is SNHLY and CDR2 is FYNNEI. The CDR3 loop spans 14 amino acids. V was cut by 7 bases and J by 8 bases, with 17 bases left in between. Expressed TCRB transcripts were sequenced because the entire RNA isolate underwent reverse transcription. Using immunoSEQ multiplex PCR, the repertoire was profiled, and TCRdb retains in-frame clones only, with some absent. This sample has under 300,000 clones, with roughly a tenth found just once. This clone appeared a few times. Its antigen is still unknown. V is TRBV2 and J is TRBJ1-4, with D hard to call. The receptor comes from a man aged 25-45 years with type 1 diabetes. The sequenced sample was naive CD4+ T cells from blood. The CDR3: CASTADITGEKLFF. For the CDR3, the DNA is TGTGCCAGCACAGCCGACATTACGGGGGAAAAACTGTTTTTT.